This T cell receptor beta chain was identified in a study of blood T cell repertoires in COVID-19. Overall study context: Samples came from the United States, Italy and Spain, spanning acute and convalescent COVID-19. Sample material is recorded as cDNA or gDNA derived from T cells, B-cell-depleted T cells, or PBMCs.

V lost 0 bases and J lost 4; bases outside the gene matches: 3. Germline CDR1 and CDR2: SGHRS and YFSETQ. The CDR3 runs to 15 residues. Under the authors' procedure: Estimates of nucleated cell counts were drawn from the amplification of reference gene primers. The method was immunoSEQ multiplex PCR; TCRdb's version includes in-frame clones alone and lacks a portion of them. V and J calls and clone size follow that table, whereas D and trimming were derived from the DNA. The top ten hold 6% to 7% of the sample, which has 150,000 or so clones, about 87% seen once. The chain recombines TRBV5-1 with TRBJ2-5; 10 bases match TRBD2. This clonotype originated in a man of 80 years or more with acute or convalescent COVID-19. The source material was peripheral blood. CDR3: CASSLAAGGRETQYF. In DNA form, the CDR3 reads TGCGCCAGCAGCTTGGCAGCGGGGGGGCGAGAGACCCAGTACTTC.